The rows below give T cell receptor beta chains drawn from one sample of a study of cytomegalovirus exposure and HLA in healthy donors. Assay: immunoSEQ multiplex PCR; the TCRdb copy retains only in-frame clones and omits some. The profile shows about 210,000 clones, around 86% of them singletons. Material: PBMCs. The origin of the receptors is a woman in her forties or fifties in good health and CMV-seropositive. Each CDR3 is given with its conserved first and last residue. A D gene is named only where the DNA matches it firmly. The size of a clone is reported for some rows only, either as once, few or many, or as a class for expanded clones.

length	V	J	size	D	CDR3	DNA
16	TRBV7-2	TRBJ1-2	-	-	CASSRTSTPGDYGYTF	TGTGCCAGCAGCCGAACATCCACCCCAGGGGACTATGGCTACACCTTC
14	TRBV30	TRBJ2-7	-	-	CAWSVLDSSYEQYF	TGTGCCTGGAGTGTGTTGGACAGCTCCTACGAGCAGTACTTC
13	TRBV27	TRBJ2-7	few	TRBD1	CASRTDRAHEQYF	TGTGCCAGCCGAACCGACAGGGCCCACGAGCAGTACTTC
15	TRBV13	TRBJ2-7	-	TRBD1	CASSSPRTGGYEQYF	TGTGCCAGCAGCAGCCCCCGCACAGGGGGCTACGAGCAGTACTTC
16	TRBV9	TRBJ1-3	-	TRBD1	CASSVGPGGSGNTIYF	TGTGCCAGCAGCGTAGGTCCAGGGGGTTCTGGAAACACCATATATTTT
16	TRBV4-2	TRBJ1-5	-	-	CASSQAQGRGNQPQHF	TGTGCCAGCAGCCAGGCGCAGGGGAGGGGCAATCAGCCCCAGCATTTT
15	TRBV5-1	TRBJ2-3	-	TRBD1	CASRLGDRAADTQYF	TGCGCCAGCAGGTTAGGGGACAGGGCTGCCGATACGCAGTATTTT
16	TRBV28	TRBJ2-7	few	TRBD2	CASSLSLAGLDYEQYF	TGTGCCAGCAGTTTATCCCTAGCGGGGCTAGACTACGAGCAGTACTTC
13	TRBV11-2	TRBJ2-5	-	-	CASSRRATLEQYF	TGTGCCAGCAGCCGGAGAGCGACTTTGGAGCAGTACTTC
12	TRBV5-6	TRBJ1-4	few	TRBD1	CASSSGQGKVFF	TGTGCCAGCAGCTCTGGACAGGGAAAGGTGTTTTTT
16	TRBV19	TRBJ1-5	-	-	CASKQGTTYSNQPQHF	TGTGCCAGTAAACAGGGAACGACATATAGCAATCAGCCCCAGCATTTT
12	TRBV29-1	TRBJ2-7	-	TRBD1	CSVRTGAYEQYF	TGCAGCGTACGGACAGGTGCCTACGAGCAGTACTTC
15	TRBV7-8	TRBJ2-7	-	TRBD2	CASSLEAGGPYEQYF	TGTGCCAGCAGCTTAGAGGCGGGGGGCCCCTACGAGCAGTACTTC
17	TRBV5-6	TRBJ2-3	-	-	CASTSKGGTLPTDTQYF	TGTGCCAGCACCTCGAAGGGAGGTACCTTACCCACAGATACGCAGTATTTT
14	TRBV18	TRBJ1-1	-	-	CASSLSARNTEAFF	TGTGCCAGCTCTTTGTCTGCCAGAAACACTGAAGCTTTCTTT
18	TRBV5-4	TRBJ2-3	-	TRBD2	CASSIGLAGGRFSDTQYF	TGTGCCAGCAGCATAGGACTAGCGGGGGGGCGTTTTTCAGATACGCAGTATTTT
15	TRBV7-2	TRBJ1-5	-	TRBD1	CASSLTGQGYQPQHF	TGTGCCAGCAGCCTTACGGGACAGGGGTATCAGCCCCAGCATTTT
15	TRBV5-4	TRBJ1-2	-	-	CASSPGLGANYGYTF	TGTGCCAGCAGCCCGGGACTCGGAGCTAACTATGGCTACACCTTC
15	TRBV6-5	TRBJ1-4	-	-	CASSRVSQANEKLFF	TGTGCCAGCAGTCGGGTCTCCCAAGCTAATGAAAAACTGTTTTTT
15	TRBV28	TRBJ2-7	few	TRBD1	CASSSGTGDAYEQYF	TGTGCCAGCAGTTCCGGGACAGGGGATGCCTACGAGCAGTACTTC
15	TRBV7-9	TRBJ2-2	-	-	CASSITGTTTGELFF	TGTGCCAGCAGCATCACCGGGACAACCACCGGGGAGCTGTTTTTT
13	TRBV6-5	TRBJ2-7	-	TRBD1	CATSRQGLAEQYF	TGTGCCACCTCCAGACAGGGTCTTGCCGAGCAGTACTTC
15	TRBV5-1	TRBJ2-7	-	TRBD1	CASSGRTGSSYEQYF	TGCGCCAGCAGCGGGCGGACAGGTTCCTCCTACGAGCAGTACTTC
16	TRBV11-2	TRBJ2-5	-	TRBD2	CASSWTSGGYQETQYF	TGTGCCAGCAGCTGGACTAGCGGGGGATACCAAGAGACCCAGTACTTC
14	TRBV5-1	TRBJ2-1	once	-	CASSLEGAGTEQFF	TGCGCCAGCAGCTTGGAAGGCGCGGGGACTGAGCAGTTCTTC
16	TRBV4-3	TRBJ1-2	-	TRBD1	CASSHTTGGANYGYTF	TGCGCCAGCAGCCACACGACAGGGGGCGCGAACTATGGCTACACCTTC
13	TRBV27	TRBJ1-5	-	-	CASSFREGQPQHF	TGTGCCAGCAGTTTCAGGGAAGGTCAGCCCCAGCATTTT
15	TRBV4-3	TRBJ2-7	-	TRBD1	CASSRWTGGNYEQYF	TGCGCCAGCAGCCGCTGGACAGGGGGCAACTACGAGCAGTACTTC
13	TRBV9	TRBJ2-7	-	-	CASSVQGSGEQYF	TGTGCCAGCAGCGTACAGGGGTCGGGGGAGCAGTACTTC
13	TRBV6-6	TRBJ1-2	-	-	CASRNSDSYGYTF	TGTGCCAGCAGGAATTCGGACTCCTATGGCTACACCTTC
18	TRBV28	TRBJ1-5	-	-	CASSGLLLTGIGNQPQHF	TGTGCCAGCAGCGGACTCTTGTTAACAGGGATTGGTAATCAGCCCCAGCATTTT
13	TRBV2	TRBJ2-5	-	-	CASRRTPRETQYF	TGTGCCAGCAGAAGGACACCTCGGGAGACCCAGTACTTC
18	TRBV7-9	TRBJ1-6	-	-	CASSLVFGSEGAYSPLHF	-
16	TRBV19	TRBJ1-1	-	-	CASSPTVRAGGTEAFF	TGTGCCAGTAGCCCAACCGTCAGGGCCGGGGGCACTGAAGCTTTCTTT
14	TRBV9	TRBJ1-2	-	TRBD1	CASSAGTAFYGYTF	TGTGCCAGCAGCGCCGGGACAGCCTTCTATGGCTACACCTTC
14	TRBV5-1	TRBJ2-3	-	TRBD1	CASSLQGAEDTQYF	TGCGCCAGCAGCTTGCAGGGGGCCGAAGATACGCAGTATTTT
15	TRBV28	TRBJ1-1	-	TRBD1	CASSSPGTENTEAFF	TGTGCCAGCAGTTCCCCCGGGACAGAGAACACTGAAGCTTTCTTT
14	TRBV11-2	TRBJ1-1	-	-	CASSFGATSTEAFF	TGTGCCAGCAGCTTCGGAGCCACGAGCACTGAAGCTTTCTTT
11	TRBV5-6	TRBJ1-1	-	-	CASSLVSEAFF	TGTGCCAGCAGCTTGGTCTCTGAAGCTTTCTTT
17	TRBV7-2	TRBJ2-3	few	-	CASSSLPAGSSTDTQYF	TGTGCCAGCAGCTCCCTCCCCGCCGGGTCTAGCACAGATACGCAGTATTTT
15	TRBV11-3	TRBJ2-5	-	TRBD1	CASSLGTARQETQYF	TGTGCCAGCAGCCTTGGGACAGCCCGTCAAGAGACCCAGTACTTC
17	TRBV7-9	TRBJ2-1	-	TRBD2	CASSLFVAGTLYNEQFF	TGTGCCAGCAGCTTATTCGTAGCGGGTACCCTCTACAATGAGCAGTTCTTC
14	TRBV25-1	TRBJ2-7	few	-	CASSYGGGGYEQYF	TGTGCCAGCAGTTACGGTGGCGGTGGCTACGAGCAGTACTTC
15	TRBV2	TRBJ2-1	-	TRBD2	CASSGRGDSYNEQFF	TGTGCCAGCAGTGGGCGGGGGGATTCCTACAATGAGCAGTTCTTC
15	TRBV19	TRBJ2-3	-	TRBD2	CASTRTSVSTDTQYF	TGTGCCAGTACGAGGACTAGCGTGAGCACAGATACGCAGTATTTT